This record concerns one T cell receptor beta chain sequence. The sample comes from a study of blood T cell repertoires in COVID-19. The CDR3 length is 16 residues. Germline lookup yields CDR1 PRHDT and CDR2 FYEKMQ (reference sequence). Losses at the gene ends were 1 base for V and 9 bases for J; bases not matched to a gene: 12. The participants were between about 18 and 90 years old and came from about two dozen US areas. Clinical history as reported by participants underpinned cohort assignment. Assay used: immunoSEQ multiplex PCR; TCRdb lists only in-frame clones, some missing. This table has 490,000 or so clones, more than 75% appearing once.

The specimen was PBMCs or T cells enriched from blood (not recorded which). The origin of this receptor is a woman between 35 and 50 years old who had recovered from COVID-19. The chain links TRBV13 to TRBJ1-5; 7 bases are shared with TRBD1. For the CDR3, the DNA is TGTGCCAGCAGCTTAGAAAGTGGCAGGGGGGCCCGGCCCCAGCATTTT. Translated: CASSLESGRGARPQHF.